This T cell receptor beta chain was found in a study of molecular identifiers for immune sequencing clone quantification. TCRdb re-called the PCR reads with MiXCR, one entry per CDR3 protein. The data contain about 97,000 distinct CDR3 sequences, approximately 24% of them singletons. V was clipped by 6 bases and J by 6 bases, with 9 bases between them. This CDR3 is built from 12 residues. The table lists this clonotype with many counts. This TCR was recovered from a human donor in good health. Some libraries in this study had Jurkat cell RNA spiked in. This chain joins TRBV12-3 or TRBV12-4 and TRBJ1-5; D ambiguous. The sample comprised naive CD8+ T cells from blood, with Jurkat cell RNA spiked in. Sample subset: FACS-sorted CD8+CD4-CCR7+CD45RA+ naive T cells. The CDR3 coding sequence is TGTGCCAGCAGCCCCGGTATTCAGCCCCAGCATTTT. Residues: CASSPGIQPQHF.